The 5 T cell receptor beta chains in this list originate from one sample, sequenced in a study of blood T cell repertoires in COVID-19. Sequenced by immunoSEQ multiplex PCR; TCRdb stores in-frame clones only, minus some. The sample comprises roughly 130,000 clones, about 88% of which are singletons, and 2.5% rests with the top ten. The material sequenced was peripheral blood. These TCRs come from a human donor with COVID-19, enrolled during active disease. The donor label of this sample is uncertain.

This clone came up a few times. This rearrangement joins TRBV7-9 to TRBJ1-2, with 7 bases fitting TRBD1. The CDR3 totals 13 residues. Germline CDR1 and CDR2: SEHNR and FQNEAQ (reference sequence). The junction had 3 bases not matched to a gene; V was cut back by 5 bases and J by 3 bases. The CDR3 loop reads CASSPGTDYGYTF. The CDR3 nucleotides are TGTGCCAGCAGCCCGGGGACAGACTATGGCTACACCTTC.

V usage is TRBV3-1 (or the pseudogene TRBV3-2) and J usage is TRBJ2-7, with D tentatively TRBD2 (6 bases). CDR3 length: 15 residues. Per the germline V gene, CDR1 is LGHDT and CDR2 is YNNKEL (reference sequence). Trimming took off 0 bases at V and 2 bases at J, with 11 bases between the two ends. The CDR3 sequence is CASSQEGGATYEQYF. CDR3 sequence (DNA): TGTGCCAGCAGCCAAGAGGGCGGGGCCACCTACGAGCAGTACTTC.

Here the CDR3 reads CASSPLEGVRYEQYF. The DNA of the CDR3 is TGTGCCAGCTCACCCCTCGAGGGGGTTCGCTACGAGCAGTACTTC. This sequence joins TRBV18 and TRBJ2-7; the D gene is possibly TRBD1 (6 bases). The CDR3 sequence is 15 residues long. Germline values: CDR1 KGHSH, CDR2 LQKENI. Trimming shortened V by 3 bases and J by 3 bases, and 15 bases separated the two germline ends.

In its sample, this clone was seen once. The chain carries TRBV7-2 and TRBJ1-3; 7 bases fit TRBD1. Germline V CDR1 and CDR2: SGHTA, FQGNSA. The CDR3 is 17 residues long. Trimming at V came to 4 bases and at J to 4 bases, leaving 13 bases not matched to a gene. CDR3 sequence (DNA): TGTGCCAGCAGCTCCGATTTAGACAGGGCTGGAGGAAACACCATATATTTT. Protein sequence: CASSSDLDRAGGNTIYF. Complete variable domain (other parts from reference TRBV7-2 and TRBJ1-3): GAGVSQSPSNKVTEKGKDVELRCDPISGHTALYWYRQSLGQGLEFLIYFQGNSAPDKSGLPSDRFSAERTGGSVSTLTIQRTQQEDSAVYLCASSSDLDRAGGNTIYFGEGSWLTVV.

The chain combines TRBV7-8 with TRBJ1-3; D is perhaps TRBD1 (6 bases). From germline, CDR1 is SGHVS and CDR2 FQNEAQ. V was shortened by 1 base and J by 5 bases, with 12 bases between the two germline ends. The CDR3 consists of 15 residues. CDR3: CASSLGGGARNTIYF. CDR3 in DNA: TGTGCCAGCAGCTTAGGTGGGGGGGCAAGAAACACCATATATTTT.